Here is one T cell receptor (beta chain) with its context. TCRdb called the 5' RACE reads again in MiXCR, with one record for every CDR3 protein. The repertoire holds 46,000 or so distinct CDR3 sequences, with about 6.3% as singletons. This CDR3 has 13 residues. The V end lost 5 bases, the J end lost 9 bases, and 14 bases lay between the germline ends. From germline, CDR1 is SEHNR and CDR2 FQNEAQ (reference sequence). The sample is drawn from a study of T cells after yellow fever vaccination. Study observations and caveats: Primary-vaccination clones mostly resurfaced post-booster (around 96% CD4, 85% to 90% CD8). Sorting of memory subsets on day 0 yielded almost no detectable vaccine-responding clonotypes. Bulk-population clonotypes that are abundant could appear as contaminants in FACS-sorted repertoires.

Material: PBMCs, either bulk or a sorted T-cell subset (CD4+, CD8+, memory, or dextramer-sorted; not recorded which), obtained 45 days after the yellow fever booster vaccination. The V call is TRBV7-9, the J call TRBJ2-1; TRBD2 might be the D (6 bases). The sequence was obtained from a man aged 30 to 45 who received the YFV17D yellow fever vaccine. CDR3 region: CASSAGTEGEQFF. The CDR3, as DNA: TGTGCCAGCAGCGCCGGGACTGAGGGTGAGCAGTTCTTC.